These 17 T cell receptor beta chains came from one sample sequenced in a study of cytomegalovirus exposure and HLA in healthy donors. Vbeta (60) and Jbeta (13) primers were used in the PCR. This table comes from immunoSEQ multiplex PCR, and its TCRdb copy is limited to in-frame clones, with some not included. The profile shows hundreds of thousands of clones, approximately 70% of them singletons. The source material was PBMCs. These TCRs come from a female donor in good health and CMV-seronegative.

This clone has only a few counts. This chain links TRBV11-3 with TRBJ2-2, with TRBD2 identical over 13 bases. This CDR3 comprises 18 residues. The V and J ends lost 4 bases and 4 bases, in that order; junction bases with no gene match: 9. Germline CDR1 SGHNT, CDR2 YENEEA. The CDR3 protein is CASSSSRTSGSGTGELFF. The CDR3 region has the DNA TGTGCCAGCAGCTCCAGCCGGACTAGCGGGAGTGGCACCGGGGAGCTGTTTTTT. The full variable domain, completed using reference TRBV11-3 and TRBJ2-2, is EAGVVQSPRYKIIEKKQPVAFWCNPISGHNTLYWYLQNLGQGPELLIRYENEEAVDDSQLPKDRFSAERLKGVDSTLKIQPAELGDSAVYLCASSSSRTSGSGTGELFFGEGSRLTVL.

This chain joins TRBV11-3 and TRBJ1-1; D possibly corresponds to TRBD1 (6 bases). CDR1 and CDR2 (germline): SGHNT, YENEEA. The germline V and J ends were trimmed by 5 bases and 0 bases, with 10 bases remaining between them. This CDR3 is 14 amino acids long. The CDR3 here is CASSPGQLNTEAFF. The CDR3 DNA is TGTGCCAGCAGCCCAGGACAGTTGAACACTGAAGCTTTCTTT.

CDR3 in amino acids: CATTPRRNTGELFF. CDR3 DNA: TGTGCCACTACTCCTAGAAGGAACACCGGGGAGCTGTTTTTT. This rearrangement joins TRBV6-5 to TRBJ2-2; D gene uncertain. The germline V and J ends were trimmed by 10 bases and 1 base, with 13 bases remaining between them. The CDR3 is 14 amino acids. Germline V gives CDR1 MNHEY, CDR2 SVGAGI.

The chain employs TRBV30 and TRBJ1-4, with D perhaps TRBD1 (5 bases). Deletions cut 5 bases from V and 0 bases from J, with 13 bases between. In germline, CDR1 is GTSNPN, CDR2 SVGIG (reference sequence). CDR3 length: 15 amino acids. The CDR3: CAWGQGYATNEKLFF. CDR3 coding DNA: TGTGCCTGGGGGCAGGGTTATGCAACTAATGAAAAACTGTTTTTT.

The chain employs TRBV28 and TRBJ1-2; D is uncertain. CDR1 is MDHEN, CDR2 SYDVKM, per germline. This CDR3 has 15 residues. V was pared by 8 bases and J by 0 bases, with 16 bases between. The CDR3 loop is CASGETPRTNYGYTF. In DNA, the CDR3 is TGTGCCAGCGGGGAGACCCCGAGGACTAACTATGGCTACACCTTC.

The V and J genes are TRBV6-5 and TRBJ2-7, with TRBD2 identical over 8 bases. Trimming cost V 5 bases and J 6 bases; bases outside gene matches: 6. This CDR3 comprises 13 residues. Germline V gene sequence: CDR1 MNHEY, CDR2 SVGAGI. Here the CDR3 reads CASSVGRAGEQYF. DNA of the CDR3: TGTGCCAGCAGTGTCGGGAGGGCCGGCGAGCAGTACTTC.

On this clone itself: At one end, the junction sequence differs from germline, possibly due to a read error. V and J are TRBV7-9 and TRBJ2-7; 12 bases match TRBD2. The germline gives CDR1 SEHNR, CDR2 FQNEAQ (reference sequence). This CDR3 contains 15 residues. This CDR3 reads CSSSLPSGRDHEQYF. CDR3 sequence (DNA): TGTTCCAGCAGCTTACCTAGCGGGAGGGATCACGAGCAGTACTTC.

The chain links TRBV5-1 to TRBJ1-1; 7 bases match TRBD1. This CDR3 contains 14 residues. From germline, CDR1 is SGHRS and CDR2 YFSETQ. The V and J ends lost 0 bases and 3 bases, in that order; junction bases with no gene match: 2. CDR3 DNA sequence: TGCGCCAGCAGCTTGGAAGGGGGCGACACTGAAGCTTTCTTT. It is translated as CASSLEGGDTEAFF.

This clone has more than one count but fewer than ten. The chain joins TRBV13 to TRBJ1-1, with D uncertain. V shed 2 bases and J shed 3 bases, with 13 bases lying between them. Looked up from germline, CDR1 is PRHDT and CDR2 is FYEKMQ (reference sequence). This CDR3 is 15 amino acids long. The CDR3 DNA reads TGTGCCAGCAGCTTATTAGTTGAGAGGGACACTGAAGCTTTCTTT. Protein: CASSLLVERDTEAFF. The whole variable domain, remainder taken from reference TRBV13 and TRBJ1-1, is AAGVIQSPRHLIKEKRETATLKCYPIPRHDTVYWYQQGPGQDPQFLISFYEKMQSDKGSIPDRFSAQQFSDYHSELNMSSLELGDSALYFCASSLLVERDTEAFFGQGTRLTVV.

For the CDR3, the DNA is TGTGCCAGCAGCTTTAGCGGGAGGGCCGGGGAGCTGTTTTTT. Encoded protein: CASSFSGRAGELFF. The chain employs TRBV7-2 and TRBJ2-2; 11 nucleotides line up with TRBD2. CDR3 size: 14 residues. The V and J ends lost 3 bases and 6 bases, in that order; junction bases with no gene match: 0. Germline loops: CDR1 SGHTA, CDR2 FQGNSA.

V gene TRBV14 combines with J gene TRBJ2-5; D possibly matches TRBD1 or TRBD2 (5 bases each). The J call could be wrong; TRBJ2-7 is a better fit for the DNA end. The germline V gene has CDR1 SGHDN and CDR2 FVKESK. The CDR3 covers 14 residues. The CDR3 loop reads CASSQEVGGYEQYF. The CDR3 coding sequence is TGTGCCAGCAGCCAAGAAGTTGGGGGCTACGAGCAGTACTTC.

CDR3 in amino acids: CASSSTGADNYGYTF. CDR3 DNA: TGCGCCAGCAGCTCGACAGGGGCGGATAACTATGGCTACACCTTC. The chain carries TRBV5-1 and TRBJ1-2, with 8 bases fitting TRBD1. Trimming at V came to 3 bases and at J to 1 base, leaving 5 bases not matched to a gene. The CDR3 totals 15 residues. Germline V lookup: CDR1 SGHRS, CDR2 YFSETQ.

J is TRBJ1-5 and V is TRBV28; possibly TRBD1 for D (5 bases). This CDR3 is built from 13 residues. Germline V CDR1 and CDR2: MDHEN, SYDVKM. CDR3 sequence (DNA): TGTGCTTCCCACCCCAGGGCCAATCAGCCCCAGCATTTT. Its translation is CASHPRANQPQHF.

The V and J genes are TRBV18 and TRBJ2-7, with 10 bases lining up with TRBD2. CDR3 length: 15 amino acids. Germline V CDR1 and CDR2: KGHSH, LQKENI. Trimming removed 0 bases from V and 6 bases from J; junction bases left unmatched: 5. This CDR3 reads CASSPPSGRMAEQYF. CDR3 sequence (DNA): TGTGCCAGCTCACCACCTAGCGGGAGGATGGCCGAGCAGTACTTC. Together with reference TRBV18 and TRBJ2-7, the CDR3 gives the full variable domain: NAGVMQNPRHLVRRRGQEARLRCSPMKGHSHVYWYRQLPEEGLKFMVYLQKENIIDESGMPKERFSAEFPKEGPSILRIQQVVRGDSAAYFCASSPPSGRMAEQYFGPGTRLTVT.

The V and J genes are TRBV5-5 and TRBJ2-7; TRBD2 might be the D (5 bases). With 0 bases removed from V and 2 bases from J, the gap between germline ends came to 12 bases. The CDR3 has 15 amino acids. Germline CDR1 reads SGHKS; CDR2 reads YYEKEE (reference sequence). CDR3 bases: TGTGCCAGCAGCTTGGCCGGTAGCGCACCCTACGAGCAGTACTTC. It codes for CASSLAGSAPYEQYF. The variable domain in full, completed from reference TRBV5-5 and TRBJ2-7, reads DAGVTQSPTHLIKTRGQQVTLRCSPISGHKSVSWYQQVLGQGPQFIFQYYEKEERGRGNFPDRFSARQFPNYSSELNVNALLLGDSALYLCASSLAGSAPYEQYFGPGTRLTVT.

A remark on this clone: A read error may produce the germline difference seen at one junction end. DNA for the CDR3: TGTGCCAGCAGCCCCGACTCCGGAACGAACTTC. This codes for CASSPDSGTNF. V usage is TRBV7-2 and J usage is TRBJ2-4, with D uncertain. The CDR3 length is 11 residues. CDR1 SGHTA and CDR2 FQGNSA come from the germline V gene.

In DNA, the CDR3 is TGTGCCAGCAGGCCTAATCCCGGCTCCTACGAGCAGTACTTC. This translates into CASRPNPGSYEQYF. The chain has TRBV7-9 and TRBJ2-7; no reliable D call. CDR1 is SEHNR and CDR2 is FQNEAQ in the germline V gene (reference sequence). The V end was cut by 6 bases, the J end by 0 bases, with 12 bases between. The CDR3 is 14 amino acids.